The sample holds many counts of the clone carrying this T cell receptor (beta chain). Germline V gene sequence: CDR1 SGHVS, CDR2 FQNEAQ. V lost 5 bases, J lost 8 bases, and 10 bases stayed unmatched. This CDR3 comprises 14 residues. These data come from a study of low-dose radiotherapy and immunotherapy resistance in tumors. Study at large: A total of 6.5 Gy was given to Cohort 1 as 0.5 Gy per fraction every 2 weeks. The schedule for Cohort 2 used 1 Gy per fraction every two weeks, which added up to 13 Gy over 26 weeks.

Time point denoted: before trial treatment. Alpha and beta chains were covered, as first-strand cDNA relied on TRAV- and TRBV-specific primers. A roughly 20-cycle PCR with a constant-region primer and V-primer adapter amplified TCRs. From the reads, TCRdb called clonotypes with MiXCR, one entry per CDR3 protein. The sample includes about 39,000 distinct CDR3 sequences, roughly 28% of them seen just once. This chain links TRBV7-8 with TRBJ1-2, with TRBD1 matching over 8 bases. Specimen: PBMCs, collected before treatment. The sequence came from a male donor with gallbladder cancer. The CDR3 sequence is CASSPRTGFGGYTF. For the CDR3, the DNA is TGTGCCAGCAGCCCAAGGACAGGGTTCGGCGGCTACACCTTC.